One and the same sample provided the 11 T cell receptor beta chains below, sequenced in a study of CD8+ T cells in alopecia areata. TCR sequencing used cDNA made by reverse transcription of extracted RNA. Using immunoSEQ multiplex PCR, the repertoire was profiled, and TCRdb retains in-frame clones only, with some absent. This sample has around 190,000 clones; just over 55% occur once, and the top ten carry over 4%. The sample comprised CD8+ T cells sorted from blood. Every receptor here comes from a human donor in good health.

The chain has TRBV7-2 and TRBJ2-3, with 15 positions matching TRBD2. After removal of 4 bases from V and 4 bases from J, the junction contained 0 bases not matched to a gene. The CDR3 has 15 residues. The germline gives CDR1 SGHTA, CDR2 FQGNSA. The CDR3 DNA follows: TGTGCCAGCAGCTGGACTAGCGGGGGGGCAGATACGCAGTATTTT. Amino acids: CASSWTSGGADTQYF.

This chain uses TRBV29-1 with TRBJ1-2; unclear D gene. V dropped 5 bases and J dropped 4 bases, with 14 bases sitting between them. The CDR3 consists of 13 residues. Germline-derived CDR1 and CDR2 are SQVTM and ANQGSEA. The CDR3 is CSVTPPGLYGYTF. DNA for the CDR3: TGCAGCGTTACACCGCCAGGACTCTATGGCTACACCTTC.

This chain links TRBV27 with TRBJ2-1, with TRBD1 identical over 9 bases. The germline V gene has CDR1 MNHEY and CDR2 SMNVEV (reference sequence). CDR3 length equals 15 residues. V dropped 5 bases and J dropped 4; count of bases not matched to a gene: 6. CDR3 DNA: TGTGCCAGCAGTCCTGGGACAGGGTCTTACAATGAGCAGTTCTTC. This sequence encodes CASSPGTGSYNEQFF.

In its sample, this clone was seen a few times. The J gene is TRBJ2-1, the V gene TRBV7-2, with TRBD2 identical over 14 bases. From germline, CDR1 is SGHTA and CDR2 FQGNSA. The CDR3 runs 15 residues. The V gene end was trimmed by 4 bases and the J gene end by 6 bases; junction bases not matched to a gene: 2. The CDR3 spells CASSWGLAGVNEQFF. Here the CDR3 DNA reads TGTGCCAGCAGCTGGGGACTAGCGGGGGTCAATGAGCAGTTCTTC. Full variable domain (remainder filled in from reference TRBV7-2 and TRBJ2-1): GAGVSQSPSNKVTEKGKDVELRCDPISGHTALYWYRQSLGQGLEFLIYFQGNSAPDKSGLPSDRFSAERTGGSVSTLTIQRTQQEDSAVYLCASSWGLAGVNEQFFGPGTRLTVL.

This rearrangement joins TRBV25-1 to TRBJ2-7; D unclear. Germline loops: CDR1 MGHDK, CDR2 SYGVNS. This CDR3 spans 13 amino acids. The ends were cut back, 5 bases at V and 5 bases at J, with 13 bases in the middle. The CDR3: CASSPWSRDEQYF. The CDR3 DNA is TGTGCCAGCAGTCCTTGGTCCCGGGACGAGCAGTACTTC.

The chain couples TRBV7-3 to TRBJ2-7, with D perhaps TRBD2 (6 bases). Trimming took 2 bases from V and 7 from J, leaving 9 bases between them. Germline V gives CDR1 SGHTA, CDR2 FQGTGA. The CDR3 runs 12 residues. This CDR3 is CASSLGGREQYF. CDR3 sequence (DNA): TGTGCCAGCAGCTTAGGAGGGCGGGAGCAGTACTTC.

The gene calls are TRBV4-2 and TRBJ2-1; tentatively, D is TRBD1 (6 bases). The CDR3 extends over 17 amino acids. V was trimmed by 0 bases and J by 0 bases, leaving 12 bases between them. In germline, CDR1 is LGHNA, CDR2 YNFKEQ. The CDR3 DNA reads as TGTGCCAGCAGCCAAGACTTGCAGGGGAGCTCCTACAATGAGCAGTTCTTC. Translated, it gives CASSQDLQGSSYNEQFF.

The chain joins TRBV18 to TRBJ1-4; 7 bases are a match to TRBD1. Germline V gives CDR1 KGHSH, CDR2 LQKENI. The CDR3 has 15 residues. Trimming removed 3 bases from V and 2 bases from J; junction bases left unmatched: 3. The CDR3 here is CASSPTTGTNEKLFF. In DNA, the CDR3 is TGTGCCAGCTCACCCACGACAGGGACTAATGAAAAACTGTTTTTT.

This chain uses TRBV30 with TRBJ2-7; D may be TRBD1 (5 bases). The germline CDR1 and CDR2 sequences are GTSNPN and SVGIG (reference sequence). V dropped 5 bases and J dropped 7 bases, with 21 bases sitting between them. This CDR3 contains 14 residues. CDR3 region: CAWGQDTKRSEQYF. CDR3 sequence (DNA): TGTGCCTGGGGGCAGGACACTAAAAGGTCTGAGCAGTACTTC.

The chain is built from TRBV23-1 and TRBJ2-7; the D gene is possibly TRBD1 (6 bases). TRBV23-1 is an ORF, with its function uncertain. Trimming took 2 bases from V and 4 from J, leaving 15 bases between them. The CDR3 extends over 15 amino acids. Written as DNA, the CDR3 is TGCGCCAGCAGTCAAAATTTTACAGGGATGTACGAGCAGTACTTC. Translating it yields CASSQNFTGMYEQYF.

This clone was counted only a few times. This chain joins TRBV5-4 and TRBJ2-7, with 9 bases aligning to TRBD1. Germline values: CDR1 SGHNT, CDR2 YYREEE (reference sequence). CDR3 size: 14 residues. V shed 7 bases, J shed 3 bases, and the junction held 8 bases outside the gene matches. CDR3 amino acids: CASHPGQGNYEQYF. DNA for the CDR3: TGTGCCAGCCATCCGGGACAGGGTAACTACGAGCAGTACTTC.